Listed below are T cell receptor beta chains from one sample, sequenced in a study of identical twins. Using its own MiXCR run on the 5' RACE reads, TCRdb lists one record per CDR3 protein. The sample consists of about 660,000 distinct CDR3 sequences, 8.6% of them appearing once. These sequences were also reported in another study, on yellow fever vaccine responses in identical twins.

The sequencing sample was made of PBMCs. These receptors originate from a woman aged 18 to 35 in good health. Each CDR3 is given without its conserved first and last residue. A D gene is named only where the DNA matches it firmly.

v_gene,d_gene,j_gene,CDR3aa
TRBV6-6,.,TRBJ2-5,ASSLQLQETQY
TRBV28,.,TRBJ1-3,ASRPLGIGNTIY
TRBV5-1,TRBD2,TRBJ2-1,ASSLVGGRPSYNEQF
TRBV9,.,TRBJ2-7,ASSARSSYEQY
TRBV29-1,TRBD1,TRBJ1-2,SVEGQGYGGYT
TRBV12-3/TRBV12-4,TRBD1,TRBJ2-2,TSSPNPSGTGVDTGELF
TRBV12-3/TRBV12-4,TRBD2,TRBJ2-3,ASRGLAGMDTQY
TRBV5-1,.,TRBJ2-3,ASSDQPAGGTDTQY
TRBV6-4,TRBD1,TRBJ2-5,ASSDGTGGQETQY
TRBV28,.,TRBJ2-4,ASSLRRAGAKNIQY
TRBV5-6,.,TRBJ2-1,ASSMDSPNEQF
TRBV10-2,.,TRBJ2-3,ASGDGGTDTQY
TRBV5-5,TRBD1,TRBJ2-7,ASSPRDSHEQY
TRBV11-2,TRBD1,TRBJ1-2,ASSWDRIYGYT
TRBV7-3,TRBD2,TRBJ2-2,ASSFSGGLNTGELF
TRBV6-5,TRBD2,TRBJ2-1,ASSYGSGRADEQF
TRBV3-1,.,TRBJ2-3,ASSQEWVTSQY
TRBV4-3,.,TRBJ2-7,ASSQYVGVSYEQY
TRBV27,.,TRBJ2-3,ASRIEANLLTDTQY
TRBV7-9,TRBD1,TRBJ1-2,ASSPDRAPNYGYT
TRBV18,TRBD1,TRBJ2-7,ASSPPPSVGTGGPATN
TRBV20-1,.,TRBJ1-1,SAPEGKTNTEAF
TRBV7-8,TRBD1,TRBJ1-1,ASSLRPGQGPMNTEAF
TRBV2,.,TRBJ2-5,ASSERRAGETQY
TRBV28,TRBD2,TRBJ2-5,ASQGLEFLETQY
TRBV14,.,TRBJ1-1,ASSPPDTEAF
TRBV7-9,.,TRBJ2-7,ASSRWSRGNTYEQY
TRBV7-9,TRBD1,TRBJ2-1,ASSLTGFAYNEQF